One TCR beta chain is described in this entry. The entry originates in a study of blood T cell repertoires in COVID-19. Study-level background: The origin of the acute and convalescent COVID-19 samples was the United States, Italy and Spain. The cDNA or gDNA used as material had been derived from T cells, B-cell-depleted T cells, or PBMCs.

The V and J ends lost 5 bases and 4 bases, in that order; junction bases with no gene match: 13. From germline, CDR1 is LNHDA and CDR2 SQIVND (reference sequence). The CDR3 is 17 residues long. How the authors handled the data: Cell counts per sample came from amplifying reference gene primers. Data came from immunoSEQ multiplex PCR; TCRdb stores just in-frame clones and leaves some out. The DNA was the basis for D and trimming; V, J and clone size are from that table. The sample includes 200,000 to 250,000 clones, 80% to 85% of them seen just once. Sequences were obtained from peripheral blood. The origin of this receptor is a woman of 80 years or more with COVID-19, enrolled during active disease. The chain uses TRBV19 and TRBJ1-1; 10 positions match TRBD1. The CDR3: CASSAPRGTGAATEAFF. Written as DNA, the CDR3 is TGTGCCAGTAGTGCCCCCCGGGGGACAGGGGCGGCCACTGAAGCTTTCTTT.